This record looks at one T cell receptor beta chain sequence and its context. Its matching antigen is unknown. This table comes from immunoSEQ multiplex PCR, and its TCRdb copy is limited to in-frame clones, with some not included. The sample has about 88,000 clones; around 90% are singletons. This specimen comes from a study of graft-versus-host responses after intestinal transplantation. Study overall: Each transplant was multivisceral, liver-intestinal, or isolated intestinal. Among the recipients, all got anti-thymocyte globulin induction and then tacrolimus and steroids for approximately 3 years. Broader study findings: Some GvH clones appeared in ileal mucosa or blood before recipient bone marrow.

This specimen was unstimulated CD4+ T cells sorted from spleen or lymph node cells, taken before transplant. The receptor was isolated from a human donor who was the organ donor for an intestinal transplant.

CDR3 sequence (DNA): TGTGCCAGCTCACCACAGTATGGGAGAAACGGGGCTTTCTTT. Translating gives CASSPQYGRNGAFF. This rearrangement joins TRBV18 to TRBJ1-1; D gene ambiguous. The V end was cut by 1 base, the J end by 11 bases, with 17 bases between. The CDR3 length is 14 residues. Germline CDR1 KGHSH, CDR2 LQKENI.